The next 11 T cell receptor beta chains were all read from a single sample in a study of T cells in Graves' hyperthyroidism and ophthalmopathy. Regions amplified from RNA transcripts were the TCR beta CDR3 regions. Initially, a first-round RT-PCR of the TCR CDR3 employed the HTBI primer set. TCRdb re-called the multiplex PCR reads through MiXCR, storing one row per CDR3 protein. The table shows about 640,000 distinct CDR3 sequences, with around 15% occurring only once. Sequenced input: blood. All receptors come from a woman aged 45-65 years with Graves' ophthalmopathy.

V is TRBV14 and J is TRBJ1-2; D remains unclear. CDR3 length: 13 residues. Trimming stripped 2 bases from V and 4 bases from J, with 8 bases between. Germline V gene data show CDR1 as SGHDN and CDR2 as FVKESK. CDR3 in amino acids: CASSQPGSYGYTF. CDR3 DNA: TGTGCCAGCAGCCAACCGGGGAGCTATGGCTACACCTTC.

Here the CDR3 reads CASSQDSSSAGAGTQYF. Written as DNA, the CDR3 is TGCGCCAGCAGCCAAGATTCTTCGTCGGCGGGAGCGGGTACGCAGTATTTT. V usage is TRBV4-3 and J usage is TRBJ2-3; TRBD2 matches 7 bases. The V gene's germline CDR1 is LGHNA and CDR2 YSLEER. Trimming took 0 bases from V and 8 from J; bases not matched to a gene: 14. The CDR3 has 17 amino acids.

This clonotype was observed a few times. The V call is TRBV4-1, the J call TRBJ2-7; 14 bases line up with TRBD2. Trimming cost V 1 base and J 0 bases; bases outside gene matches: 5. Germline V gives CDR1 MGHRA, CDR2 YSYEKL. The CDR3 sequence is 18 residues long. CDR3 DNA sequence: TGCGCCAGCAGCCAAGGGACTAGCGGGAGGCTCTTCTCCTACGAGCAGTACTTC. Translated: CASSQGTSGRLFSYEQYF.

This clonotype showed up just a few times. The DNA of the CDR3 is TGTGCCAGTAGTATAGTCAGCCGCACCGGGGAGCTGTTTTTT. This gives the protein CASSIVSRTGELFF. J is TRBJ2-2 and V is TRBV19, with D uncertain. CDR1 and CDR2 (germline): LNHDA, SQIVND (reference sequence). The V gene lost 1 base and the J gene lost 4 bases, with 7 bases spanning the gap. The CDR3 contains 14 residues.

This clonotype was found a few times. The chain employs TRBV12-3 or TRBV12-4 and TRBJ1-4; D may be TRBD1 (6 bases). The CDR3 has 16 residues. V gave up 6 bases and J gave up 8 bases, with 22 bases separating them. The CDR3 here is CASRPPVGGAGEKLFF. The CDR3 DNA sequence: TGTGCCAGCAGACCTCCTGTTGGGGGGGCAGGGGAAAAACTGTTTTTT.

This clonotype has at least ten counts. In DNA form, the CDR3 reads TGTGCCAGCAGTTCCCGACCCGGGACCATCCAATACGAGCAGTACTTC. Its translation is CASSSRPGTIQYEQYF. The V call is TRBV28, the J call TRBJ2-7, with D perhaps matching TRBD1 or TRBD2 (5 bases each). Germline V CDR1 and CDR2: MDHEN, SYDVKM. The CDR3 is 16 residues long. Trimming cost V 4 bases and J 4 bases, with 20 bases left between them.

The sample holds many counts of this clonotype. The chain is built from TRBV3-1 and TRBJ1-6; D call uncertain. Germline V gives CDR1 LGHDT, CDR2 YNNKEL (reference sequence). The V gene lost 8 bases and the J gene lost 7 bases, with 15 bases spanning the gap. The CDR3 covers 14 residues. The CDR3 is CASAEGRWNSPLHF. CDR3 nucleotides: TGTGCCAGCGCCGAGGGCAGGTGGAATTCACCCCTCCACTTT.

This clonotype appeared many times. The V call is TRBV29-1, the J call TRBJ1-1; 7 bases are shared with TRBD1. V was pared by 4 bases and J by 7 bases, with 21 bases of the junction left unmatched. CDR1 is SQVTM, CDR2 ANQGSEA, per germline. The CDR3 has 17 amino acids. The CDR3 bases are TGCAGCGTTGGTACGTTTCGAACAGGGGTCTTCGGCAGTGAAGCTTTCTTT. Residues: CSVGTFRTGVFGSEAFF.

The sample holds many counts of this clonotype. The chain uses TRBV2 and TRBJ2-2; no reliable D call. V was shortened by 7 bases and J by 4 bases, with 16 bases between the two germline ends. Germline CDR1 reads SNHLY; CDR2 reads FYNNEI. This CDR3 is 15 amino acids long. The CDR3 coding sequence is TGTGCCAGCATGAGGAACCAGGTTGGCACCGGGGAGCTGTTTTTT. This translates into CASMRNQVGTGELFF.

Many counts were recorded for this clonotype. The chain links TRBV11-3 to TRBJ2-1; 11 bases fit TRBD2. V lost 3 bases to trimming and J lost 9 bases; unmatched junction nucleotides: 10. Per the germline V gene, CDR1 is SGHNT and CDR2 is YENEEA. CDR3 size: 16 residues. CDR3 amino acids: CASSLASGRTPGEQFF. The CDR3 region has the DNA TGTGCCAGCAGCTTGGCTAGCGGGAGGACGCCCGGTGAGCAGTTCTTC.

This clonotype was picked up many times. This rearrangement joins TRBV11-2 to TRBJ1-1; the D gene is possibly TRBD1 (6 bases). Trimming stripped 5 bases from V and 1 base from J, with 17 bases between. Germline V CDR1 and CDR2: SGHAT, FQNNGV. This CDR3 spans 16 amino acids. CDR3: CASSIFPGQQNTEAFF. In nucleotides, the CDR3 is TGTGCCAGCAGCATCTTCCCAGGACAGCAGAACACTGAAGCTTTCTTT.